Following are 29 T cell receptor beta chains from one sample sequenced in a study of blood T cell repertoires in COVID-19. Using immunoSEQ multiplex PCR, the repertoire was profiled, and TCRdb retains in-frame clones only, with some absent. The sample yields some 52,000 clones, more than 75% seen once. Sequenced: peripheral blood. The receptors originated from a human donor in a cohort sampled during active COVID-19.

This chain connects TRBV27 to TRBJ1-1; possible D gene TRBD1, 5 bases. Germline CDR1 and CDR2: MNHEY and SMNVEV (reference sequence). V was clipped by 6 bases and J by 7 bases, with 12 bases between them. CDR3 size: 12 residues. The CDR3 loop is CASSLGADEAFF. CDR3 nucleotides: TGTGCCAGCAGCCTAGGGGCAGATGAAGCTTTCTTT.

The rearrangement uses TRBV19 and TRBJ2-7; D gene ambiguous. V dropped 0 bases and J dropped 4 bases, with 7 bases sitting between them. CDR3 length: 13 residues. CDR1 is LNHDA and CDR2 is SQIVND in the germline V gene (reference sequence). CDR3 coding DNA: TGTGCCAGTAGTATAGAACTCGAGTACGAGCAGTACTTC. Amino acid sequence: CASSIELEYEQYF.

V gene TRBV28 combines with J gene TRBJ2-1; weak D call: TRBD2 (5 bases). The CDR3 extends over 14 amino acids. V was cut by 6 bases and J by 4 bases, with 13 bases left in between. Germline V gene sequence: CDR1 MDHEN, CDR2 SYDVKM. The CDR3 sequence: CASSPPGVYNEQFF. Here the CDR3 DNA reads TGTGCCAGCAGCCCGCCCGGGGTATACAATGAGCAGTTCTTC.

The rearrangement links TRBV11-2 to TRBJ2-7; 7 bases are a match to TRBD2. This CDR3 contains 14 residues. V lost 5 bases, J lost 3 bases, and 7 bases stayed unmatched. Germline-derived CDR1 and CDR2 are SGHAT and FQNNGV. CDR3 sequence (DNA): TGTGCCAGCAGCACAGCGGGACTTCTCTACGAGCAGTACTTC. It encodes CASSTAGLLYEQYF.

J is TRBJ1-6 and V is TRBV7-9; TRBD1 agrees at 9 bases. The trim removed 1 base at V and 6 bases at J, leaving 4 bases unmatched. The CDR3 runs 16 residues. Looked up from germline, CDR1 is SEHNR and CDR2 is FQNEAQ (reference sequence). The CDR3 is CASSLDGTGRNSPLHF. CDR3 nucleotides: TGTGCCAGCAGCTTAGATGGGACAGGGCGTAATTCACCCCTCCACTTT.

The chain is built from TRBV7-3 and TRBJ2-3; D may be TRBD2 (7 bases). Germline assignment: CDR1 SGHTA and CDR2 FQGTGA. Trimming removed 5 bases from V and 0 bases from J, with 12 bases in between. The CDR3 is 15 residues long. The CDR3, as DNA: TGTGCCAGCAGCCTTAAGGGGGGGAGCACAGATACGCAGTATTTT. It is translated as CASSLKGGSTDTQYF.

The chain is built from TRBV5-1 and TRBJ1-4; 10 bases are a match to TRBD1. V lost 3 bases to trimming and J lost 5 bases; unmatched junction nucleotides: 7. CDR3 size: 16 residues. Per the germline V gene, CDR1 is SGHRS and CDR2 is YFSETQ. Here the CDR3 DNA reads TGCGCCAGCAGCTGGGGACAGGGGCCGGGAAATGAAAAACTGTTTTTT. It yields the protein CASSWGQGPGNEKLFF.

This clone has only one observation. CDR3 in amino acids: CASQVSSGGARETQYF. CDR3 sequence (DNA): TGCGCCAGCCAAGTTAGTAGCGGGGGGGCCCGGGAGACCCAGTACTTC. The chain uses TRBV5-1 and TRBJ2-5; the match to TRBD2 covers 11 bases. V lost 7 bases and J lost 5; bases outside the gene matches: 13. Germline V CDR1 and CDR2: SGHRS, YFSETQ. CDR3 size: 16 residues.

This rearrangement joins TRBV18 to TRBJ1-3; 8 nucleotides agree with TRBD1. This CDR3 spans 16 amino acids. Germline values: CDR1 KGHSH, CDR2 LQKENI. Unmatched junction bases numbered 4, after V lost 0 bases and J lost 3 bases. The CDR3 spells CASSPPQGAGGNTIYF. The CDR3 DNA reads TGTGCCAGCTCACCACCCCAGGGGGCAGGTGGAAACACCATATATTTT. The full variable domain, in which reference TRBV18 and TRBJ1-3 provide the parts outside the CDR3, is NAGVMQNPRHLVRRRGQEARLRCSPMKGHSHVYWYRQLPEEGLKFMVYLQKENIIDESGMPKERFSAEFPKEGPSILRIQQVVRGDSAAYFCASSPPQGAGGNTIYFGEGSWLTVV.

The rearrangement links TRBV29-1 to TRBJ2-1, with TRBD1 matching 7 bases. Losses at the gene ends were 4 bases for V and 3 bases for J; bases not matched to a gene: 6. Per germline, CDR1 SQVTM and CDR2 ANQGSEA. This CDR3 is built from 14 residues. The CDR3 nucleotides are TGCAGCGTTGGATTACAGGGGCGCTACAATGAGCAGTTCTTC. Residues: CSVGLQGRYNEQFF.

This chain uses TRBV7-9 with TRBJ2-1; 8 bases fit TRBD2. J lost 8 bases, V lost 1 base, and 7 bases had no gene match. The CDR3 totals 15 residues. The germline V gene has CDR1 SEHNR and CDR2 FQNEAQ (reference sequence). The CDR3 DNA reads as TGTGCCAGCAGCTTAGTGGGACTAGTTATCGATGAGCAGTTCTTC. Amino acid sequence: CASSLVGLVIDEQFF.

The gene calls are TRBV6-5 and TRBJ1-2; D call uncertain. The germline V gene encodes CDR1 MNHEY and CDR2 SVGAGI. The V end lost 6 bases, the J end lost 3 bases, and 11 bases lay between the germline ends. This CDR3 comprises 13 residues. CDR3 sequence reads: CASRRDTDYGYTF. Written as DNA, the CDR3 is TGTGCCAGCAGGAGAGACACGGACTATGGCTACACCTTC.

The chain combines TRBV7-6 with TRBJ1-3; 7 bases agree with TRBD1. The CDR3 has 17 residues. Germline V gene lookup returns CDR1 SGHVS and CDR2 FNYEAQ. The V gene end was trimmed by 4 bases and the J gene end by 6 bases; junction bases not matched to a gene: 15. CDR3 protein: CASSSWDRKALENTIYF. The CDR3 DNA reads as TGTGCCAGCAGCTCCTGGGACAGAAAAGCTCTGGAAAACACCATATATTTT.

The chain has TRBV5-4 and TRBJ2-3; 11 bases map to TRBD2. This CDR3 region has 14 residues. Looked up from germline, CDR1 is SGHNT and CDR2 is YYREEE (reference sequence). V was clipped by 4 bases and J by 9 bases; unmatched bases: 7. CDR3 sequence: CASSNSGGAGTQYF. In nucleotides, the CDR3 is TGTGCCAGCAGCAATAGCGGGGGGGCCGGAACGCAGTATTTT.

The chain couples TRBV27 to TRBJ2-1, with TRBD2 identical over 10 bases. This CDR3 region has 14 residues. The trim removed 8 bases at V and 1 base at J, leaving 2 bases unmatched. The germline V gene encodes CDR1 MNHEY and CDR2 SMNVEV (reference sequence). CDR3 in DNA: TGTGCCAGCCGGGGACTAGCGTCCTACAATGAGCAGTTCTTC. This encodes CASRGLASYNEQFF.

This chain links TRBV28 with TRBJ1-5; D possibly corresponds to TRBD1 (6 bases). The CDR3 length is 13 residues. V was trimmed by 11 bases and J by 4 bases, leaving 15 bases between them. Per the germline V gene, CDR1 is MDHEN and CDR2 is SYDVKM. The CDR3 sequence: CAGTTGQNQPQHF. DNA for the CDR3: TGTGCCGGGACGACGGGACAAAATCAGCCCCAGCATTTT.

This chain joins TRBV5-4 and TRBJ2-1, with 9 bases fitting TRBD1. CDR1 is SGHNT, CDR2 YYREEE, per germline (reference sequence). The J segment lost 7 bases and the V segment lost 3 bases, leaving 5 bases of the junction unmatched. There are 14 residues in the CDR3. CDR3 amino acids: CASSSGTGRNEQFF. The CDR3 region has the DNA TGTGCCAGCAGCTCCGGGACAGGGAGGAATGAGCAGTTCTTC.

This clone was observed a single time. The chain carries TRBV5-4 and TRBJ2-1; D is possibly TRBD2 (5 bases). V dropped 0 bases and J dropped 6 bases, with 7 bases sitting between them. Per germline, CDR1 SGHNT and CDR2 YYREEE (reference sequence). This CDR3 has 13 amino acids. CDR3 bases: TGTGCCAGCAGCTTGGTGGGAGTCAATGAGCAGTTCTTC. Residues: CASSLVGVNEQFF.

The chain joins TRBV7-9 to TRBJ2-7; TRBD1 agrees at 9 bases. The CDR3 is made up of 14 amino acids. The trim removed 11 bases at V and 4 bases at J, leaving 12 bases unmatched. From germline, CDR1 is SEHNR and CDR2 FQNEAQ (reference sequence). CDR3 sequence reads: CAPVGDRAKYEQYF. The CDR3 coding sequence is TGTGCCCCCGTAGGGGACAGGGCAAAGTACGAGCAGTACTTC.

In its sample, this clone was seen once. CDR3: CSGEGQGAEAFF. The CDR3 DNA reads as TGCAGCGGCGAGGGGCAGGGGGCTGAAGCTTTCTTT. The chain links TRBV29-1 to TRBJ1-1; 7 bases are a match to TRBD1. This CDR3 has 12 residues. V was pared by 7 bases and J by 6 bases, with 8 bases of the junction left unmatched. Looked up from germline, CDR1 is SQVTM and CDR2 is ANQGSEA.

The genes are TRBV7-8 and TRBJ1-3, with D perhaps matching TRBD1 (6 bases). There are 14 residues in the CDR3. Per germline, CDR1 SGHVS and CDR2 FQNEAQ. Trimming removed 5 bases from V and 1 base from J, with 9 bases in between. For the CDR3, the DNA is TGTGCCAGCAGCGCCCAGGGGTCTGGAAACACCATATATTTT. Translating gives CASSAQGSGNTIYF.

The V gene is TRBV2, the J gene TRBJ2-5; 11 bases line up with TRBD2. CDR1 SNHLY and CDR2 FYNNEI come from the germline V gene. V lost 5 bases to trimming and J lost 2 bases; unmatched junction nucleotides: 4. The CDR3 covers 15 residues. CDR3 bases: TGTGCCAGCAGTATAGCGGGAGGGCCGCAAGAGACCCAGTACTTC. Translated, it gives CASSIAGGPQETQYF.

The chain's CDR3 is CSAQTNEKLFF. The CDR3 coding sequence is TGCAGTGCTCAAACTAATGAAAAACTGTTTTTT. V is TRBV20-1 and J is TRBJ1-4; D not certain. The V gene's germline CDR1 is DFQATT and CDR2 SNEGSKA (reference sequence). The CDR3 is 11 amino acids. Trimming cost V 5 bases and J 1 base, with 2 bases left between them.

The sample holds a few counts of this clone. The rearrangement joins TRBV5-4 to TRBJ2-7, with TRBD1 matching 9 bases. The CDR3 totals 16 residues. Trimming cost V 0 bases and J 4 bases; bases outside gene matches: 8. Germline lookup yields CDR1 SGHNT and CDR2 YYREEE (reference sequence). The CDR3 region is CASSLDGGTGYYEQYF. The CDR3 DNA reads TGTGCCAGCAGCTTGGATGGGGGGACAGGGTATTACGAGCAGTACTTC. The full variable domain, rest sourced from reference TRBV5-4 and TRBJ2-7, is ETGVTQSPTHLIKTRGQQVTLRCSSQSGHNTVSWYQQALGQGPQFIFQYYREEENGRGNFPPRFSGLQFPNYSSELNVNALELDDSALYLCASSLDGGTGYYEQYFGPGTRLTVT.

The CDR3 DNA follows: TGTGCCAGCAGCCGACAGGGAGCTAACTATGGCTACACCTTC. Residues: CASSRQGANYGYTF. The rearrangement joins TRBV27 to TRBJ1-2, with TRBD1 matching over 7 bases. V trimming: 6 bases; J trimming: 0 bases; junction bases outside the gene matches: 4. CDR3 length: 14 amino acids. Per germline, CDR1 MNHEY and CDR2 SMNVEV (reference sequence).

The CDR3 reads CASSPRRDIQETQYF. Written as DNA, the CDR3 is TGTGCCAGCTCACCACGCCGGGACATACAAGAGACCCAGTACTTC. V gene TRBV18 combines with J gene TRBJ2-5; D may be TRBD1 (6 bases). The CDR3 has 15 amino acids. Trimming took off 1 base at V and 2 bases at J, with 11 bases between the two ends. CDR1 is KGHSH, CDR2 LQKENI, per germline.

The chain joins TRBV10-3 to TRBJ2-3, with 11 bases aligning to TRBD1. The CDR3 length is 15 residues. J was trimmed by 5 bases and V by 4 bases; bases with no gene match: 5. CDR1 ENHRY and CDR2 SYGVKD come from the germline V gene. The DNA for the CDR3 is TGTGCCATCAGTGGCTCCGGGACAGGGGGAGATACGCAGTATTTT. Encoded protein: CAISGSGTGGDTQYF.

The chain uses TRBV19 and TRBJ1-5, with TRBD1 matching over 9 bases. Trimming took 6 bases from V and 5 from J; bases not matched to a gene: 2. The CDR3 spans 13 residues. Germline CDR1 is LNHDA and CDR2 is SQIVND (reference sequence). In nucleotides, the CDR3 is TGTGCCAGTAGCGGGACAGGGTATCAGCCCCAGCATTTT. Translated, it gives CASSGTGYQPQHF.

The V and J genes are TRBV7-7 and TRBJ2-5; 9 bases align to TRBD2. This CDR3 contains 17 residues. With V trimmed by 0 bases and J by 5 bases, 10 bases remained unmatched. Germline CDR1 is SSHAT and CDR2 is FNYEAQ (reference sequence). Written as DNA, the CDR3 is TGTGCCAGCAGCTTAGCTAGGGCGGGAGGGCAGATGGAGACCCAGTACTTC. The encoded protein is CASSLARAGGQMETQYF.